This paragraph covers one TCR beta chain sequence. These data are taken from a study of control samples from healthy donors and cancer patients. The repertoire was sequenced with immunoSEQ multiplex PCR; TCRdb's copy has only in-frame clones and lacks some. The table lists 100,000 to 150,000 clones, 87% of them singletons. Looked up from germline, CDR1 is SGHRS and CDR2 is YFSETQ. The V and J ends lost 2 bases and 5 bases respectively, with 13 bases between them. This CDR3 is built from 14 residues. V is TRBV5-1 and J is TRBJ1-1; tentatively, D is TRBD1 (5 bases). Sequencing was performed on blood. This receptor was obtained from a young man in good health. The CDR3 protein is CASSFGVRGTEAFF. CDR3 DNA: TGCGCCAGCAGCTTTGGCGTAAGGGGAACTGAAGCTTTCTTT.